The following is a T cell receptor beta chain sequence with its context. This clone was seen once. Its recognized antigen is unknown. The input lacks base qualities; no much larger clone sits a single base away. Libraries were constructed by the immunoSEQ multiplex PCR assay. The paper's processing steps were these. A statistical classification framework was developed to diagnose cytomegalovirus status using the catalog of TCR beta chain sequences. The table comes from immuneACCESS by way of TCRdb, which keeps in-frame sequences with V and J called. Part of the clones is missing from these tables; in studies checked, under half for an unresolved V gene and the rest for unknown reasons. The V and J calls and the clone size are those of that table, but D and trimming were determined from the DNA. In this sample the table shows fewer than 300,000 clones, over 75% of which occur a single time. About 0.9% of the sample is held by the ten biggest clonotypes.

The data derive from a study of cytomegalovirus exposure and HLA in healthy donors (TCRdb year 2017). About the study as a whole: According to a later analysis, the 110 or so validation repertoires were produced on the same platform as the roughly 720 repertoires of the first cohort. The study aimed to test whether signatures of past pathogen exposure could be identified by cataloging public T cell receptors. In addition to the first cohort of several hundred subjects, a separate validation cohort of over 90 different subjects was used. High-throughput TCR immunosequencing, statistical association of individual TCRs with disease status, and machine learning were combined to predict cytomegalovirus infection status. What the work shows at the level of the full study, not this receptor alone: A few of the identified cytomegalovirus-associated TCR beta chains were confirmed in vitro to be specific for cytomegalovirus antigens. In the study, some 160 TCR beta chains were listed as associated with cytomegalovirus. Subsequent analysis determined that TCRs grouped into clusters in the first cohort also showed a tendency toward co-occurrence across the 130 or so validation repertoires, and approximately 94% of cluster scores exceeded 0. The classifier was reported to diagnose cytomegalovirus status with high specificity and sensitivity in both the original and validation cohorts. According to the authors, the approach could potentially be generalized to other disease states and immunological phenotypes. The validation cohort had no HLA typing available for a later analysis, so co-occurrence within that cohort was assessed over all 120 or so repertoires. Across donors, most TCR sequences were observed very rarely, whereas some public TCRs were present in many individuals.

The donors belonged to the validation cohort of under 150 subjects, which was separate from the approximately 700-subject first cohort. Unmatched junction bases come to 13, with V trimmed by 5 bases and J by 7 bases. Including cysteine and phenylalanine, the CDR3 has 15 amino acids. The read is trimmed to its CDR3 DNA, 45 bases read in frame from base 1. Looking up the germline V gene (reference sequence) yields CDR1 LNHDA and CDR2 SQIVND. The TCR was taken from a woman aged 18-29 years in good health and CMV-seronegative. The rearrangement combines TRBV19 with TRBJ1-1; 7 central bases correspond to TRBD1. Sequenced: PBMCs. The CDR3: CASSQPGQWGFEAFF. The nucleotide sequence reads TGTGCCAGTAGTCAACCGGGACAGTGGGGATTTGAAGCTTTCTTT.